Below are 13 T cell receptor beta chains sequenced from a single sample in a study of fetal regulatory T cell absence and autoimmunity. Profiled with immunoSEQ multiplex PCR; TCRdb holds only in-frame clones, not every one. This sample has around 100,000 clones, with about two thirds found just once. Sequences were obtained from pancreas tissue. The receptors come from a male donor with IPEX syndrome.

This rearrangement joins TRBV6-5 to TRBJ1-5, with D perhaps matching TRBD1 (6 bases). There are 14 residues in the CDR3. Trimming took 4 bases from V and 4 from J, leaving 11 bases between them. Germline V CDR1 and CDR2: MNHEY, SVGAGI. For the CDR3, the DNA is TGTGCCAGCAGTTTGGGACAACGGAATCAGCCCCAGCATTTT. Encoded protein: CASSLGQRNQPQHF.

The chain combines TRBV7-2 with TRBJ2-3; no firm D call. Germline-derived CDR1 and CDR2 are SGHTA and FQGNSA. The CDR3 length is 15 residues. The ends were cut back, 0 bases at V and 6 bases at J, with 13 bases in the middle. CDR3 in amino acids: CASSLAGLMGDTQYF. DNA for the CDR3: TGTGCCAGCAGCTTAGCGGGTCTAATGGGGGATACGCAGTATTTT.

The genes are TRBV6-6 and TRBJ1-5, with D perhaps matching TRBD1 (6 bases). Per germline, CDR1 MNHNY and CDR2 SVGAGI (reference sequence). The CDR3 contains 15 residues. Trimming took off 6 bases at V and 7 bases at J, with 19 bases between the two ends. For the CDR3, the DNA is TGTGCCAGCAGCCACGTTTTCGGAAGGGGGCAGCCCCAGCATTTT. Protein: CASSHVFGRGQPQHF.

Only a few counts were recorded for this clone. This same CDR3 is encoded by further DNA sequences in the sample. V usage is TRBV11-2 and J usage is TRBJ2-7; TRBD1 or TRBD2 may be the D gene (5 bases each). The CDR3 spans 14 residues. V dropped 1 base and J dropped 1 base, with 8 bases sitting between them. CDR1 is SGHAT, CDR2 FQNNGV, per germline. Here the CDR3 DNA reads TGTGCCAGCAGCTTAGCGGGGCCTTCCTACGAGCAGTACTTC. Its protein product is CASSLAGPSYEQYF.

This clone came up a few times. The gene calls are TRBV9 and TRBJ2-7, with TRBD1 matching over 9 bases. CDR1 is SGDLS, CDR2 YYNGEE, per germline. V shed 1 base and J 5 bases; nucleotides not matched to a gene: 7. The CDR3 is 15 residues long. The chain's CDR3 is CASSVLGTGRDEQYF. The CDR3 DNA reads as TGTGCCAGCAGCGTACTAGGGACAGGGAGGGACGAGCAGTACTTC.

V gene TRBV6-5 combines with J gene TRBJ2-3; tentative D call: TRBD2 (5 bases). CDR1 and CDR2 (germline): MNHEY, SVGAGI. Trimming stripped 6 bases from V and 6 bases from J, with 7 bases between. The CDR3 has 11 amino acids. CDR3 nucleotide sequence: TGTGCCAGCAGCTTAGCGGATACGCAGTATTTT. This translates into CASSLADTQYF.

The DNA for the CDR3 is TGTGCCACCAGCAGAGACGGCAGGTTTTACAATGAGCAGTTCTTC. Residues: CATSRDGRFYNEQFF. The J gene is TRBJ2-1, the V gene TRBV15; D is ambiguous. V was trimmed by 0 bases and J by 4 bases, leaving 10 bases between them. Germline-derived CDR1 and CDR2 are LNHNV and YYDKDF (reference sequence). The CDR3 loop spans 15 amino acids.

The rearrangement links TRBV19 to TRBJ2-7, with TRBD1 as a possible D gene (5 bases). The CDR3 runs 13 residues. Germline CDR1 LNHDA, CDR2 SQIVND (reference sequence). The V end lost 2 bases, the J end lost 3 bases, and 8 bases lay between the germline ends. The CDR3 bases are TGTGCCAGTAGTATACAGGGAAGCTACGAGCAGTACTTC. Translated: CASSIQGSYEQYF.

This chain joins TRBV5-1 and TRBJ1-1; D unclear. The CDR3 has 13 amino acids. Per the germline V gene, CDR1 is SGHRS and CDR2 is YFSETQ. Trimming left V 5 bases short and J 5 bases short, with 13 bases between. This CDR3 reads CASSGQEGTEAFF. The DNA for the CDR3 is TGCGCCAGCAGTGGGCAGGAGGGTACTGAAGCTTTCTTT.

V usage is TRBV2 and J usage is TRBJ2-7, with unresolved D. Trimming removed 6 bases from V and 3 bases from J, with 15 bases in between. The CDR3 extends over 14 amino acids. From germline, CDR1 is SNHLY and CDR2 FYNNEI. CDR3 nucleotides: TGTGCCAGCAGGGGCCGGCGATACATCTACGAGCAGTACTTC. It specifies CASRGRRYIYEQYF. Based on the CDR3 plus reference TRBV2 and TRBJ2-7, the full variable domain is EPEVTQTPSHQVTQMGQEVILRCVPISNHLYFYWYRQILGQKVEFLVSFYNNEISEKSEIFDDQFSVERPDGSNFTLKIRSTKLEDSAMYFCASRGRRYIYEQYFGPGTRLTVT.

The gene calls are TRBV30 and TRBJ2-5, with 12 bases fitting TRBD2. This CDR3 is built from 16 residues. Germline V gene data show CDR1 as GTSNPN and CDR2 as SVGIG (reference sequence). Unmatched junction bases numbered 7, after V lost 2 bases and J lost 3 bases. The CDR3 region is CAWSNPRTSGEETQYF. The DNA of the CDR3 is TGTGCCTGGAGTAACCCCCGGACTAGCGGGGAAGAGACCCAGTACTTC. Full variable domain (rest looked up from reference TRBV30 and TRBJ2-5): SQTIHQWPATLVQPVGSPLSLECTVEGTSNPNLYWYRQAAGRGLQLLFYSVGIGQISSEVPQNLSASRPQDRQFILSSKKLLLSDSGFYLCAWSNPRTSGEETQYFGPGTRLLVL.

The chain links TRBV4-1 to TRBJ2-1; 12 nucleotides align to TRBD2. Germline CDR1 reads MGHRA; CDR2 reads YSYEKL. The CDR3 runs 17 residues. J lost 8 bases, V lost 7 bases, and 15 bases had no gene match. CDR3 residues: CASIPSLAGGVTDEQFF. Here the CDR3 DNA reads TGCGCCAGCATCCCAAGTCTAGCGGGAGGGGTTACGGATGAGCAGTTCTTC.

This clone was seen only once. The chain has TRBV7-6 and TRBJ2-5; 8 nucleotides match TRBD1. The trim removed 5 bases at V and 1 base at J, leaving 3 bases unmatched. The CDR3 contains 14 residues. Germline lookup yields CDR1 SGHVS and CDR2 FNYEAQ. CDR3 protein: CASSGDRTQETQYF. The CDR3 nucleotides are TGTGCCAGCAGCGGGGACAGGACCCAAGAGACCCAGTACTTC.